The 18 T cell receptor beta chains given below trace back to one sample, sequenced in a study of T cells in Graves' hyperthyroidism and ophthalmopathy. Amplified TCR beta CDR3 regions came from RNA transcripts. The TCR CDR3 first-round RT-PCR relied on the HTBI primer set. Each CDR3 protein is one row after TCRdb ran MiXCR on the multiplex PCR reads. The sample records hundreds of thousands of distinct CDR3 sequences, approximately 15% being singletons. Sequencing input: blood. The receptors stem from a young woman with Graves' hyperthyroidism.

The chain joins TRBV15 to TRBJ2-5; 12 positions agree with TRBD2. The germline gives CDR1 LNHNV, CDR2 YYDKDF (reference sequence). The V segment lost 1 base and the J segment 4 bases; nucleotides outside the gene matches: 4. The CDR3 consists of 16 residues. The CDR3 sequence: CATSRGSGLAGETQYF. In DNA form, the CDR3 reads TGTGCCACCAGCAGAGGATCGGGACTAGCGGGAGAGACCCAGTACTTC.

This clonotype was counted many times. The chain has TRBV20-1 and TRBJ2-7; 16 bases fit TRBD2. After removal of 6 bases from V and 2 bases from J, the junction contained 4 bases not matched to a gene. This CDR3 comprises 15 residues. Germline CDR1 is DFQATT and CDR2 is SNEGSKA (reference sequence). Here the CDR3 DNA reads TGCAGTGCCCTCGGGACTAGCGGGAGGGCCTACGAGCAGTACTTC. Encoded protein: CSALGTSGRAYEQYF.

This clonotype was detected ten times or more. The V and J genes are TRBV28 and TRBJ1-1; TRBD1 agrees at 7 bases. CDR1 is MDHEN and CDR2 is SYDVKM in the germline V gene. The J segment lost 6 bases and the V segment lost 6 bases, leaving 4 bases of the junction unmatched. CDR3 size: 12 residues. The CDR3: CASRSTGAEAFF. CDR3 nucleotides: TGTGCCAGCAGAAGTACAGGGGCTGAAGCTTTCTTT.

This clonotype was counted a few times. The V call is TRBV7-2, the J call TRBJ2-1; TRBD2 might be the D (7 bases). Germline V CDR1 and CDR2: SGHTA, FQGNSA. This CDR3 has 16 residues. V gave up 5 bases and J gave up 1 base, with 15 bases separating them. CDR3 nucleotide sequence: TGTGCCAGCAGCAACGAAGGGGGGGTGTCCTACAATGAGCAGTTCTTC. Its protein product is CASSNEGGVSYNEQFF.

The rearrangement links TRBV29-1 to TRBJ1-1; D not certain. CDR3 length: 11 residues. Germline values: CDR1 SQVTM, CDR2 ANQGSEA. The ends were cut back, 4 bases at V and 5 bases at J, with 8 bases in the middle. The DNA of the CDR3 is TGCAGCGTTGCCCTTTTAACTGAAGCTTTCTTT. Its translation is CSVALLTEAFF.

This clonotype was observed many times. V gene TRBV7-9 combines with J gene TRBJ2-7; D ambiguous. The CDR3 consists of 12 residues. V shed 5 bases and J shed 5 bases, with 10 bases lying between them. Germline V gives CDR1 SEHNR, CDR2 FQNEAQ (reference sequence). This CDR3 is CASSLGRDEQYF. In nucleotides, the CDR3 is TGTGCCAGCAGCCTCGGACGGGACGAGCAGTACTTC.

The gene calls are TRBV2 and TRBJ2-7; TRBD2 aligns across 10 bases. Germline-derived CDR1 and CDR2 are SNHLY and FYNNEI. There are 15 residues in the CDR3. The J segment lost 3 bases and the V segment lost 11 bases, leaving 13 bases of the junction unmatched. CDR3 bases: TGTGCCTCGGAGGGAACTAGCGGGAAGGACTACGAGCAGTACTTC. This codes for CASEGTSGKDYEQYF. Drawing the rest from reference TRBV2 and TRBJ2-7, the complete variable domain is EPEVTQTPSHQVTQMGQEVILRCVPISNHLYFYWYRQILGQKVEFLVSFYNNEISEKSEIFDDQFSVERPDGSNFTLKIRSTKLEDSAMYFCASEGTSGKDYEQYFGPGTRLTVT.

This clonotype was detected many times. This chain joins TRBV29-1 and TRBJ1-5, with TRBD1 as a possible D gene (6 bases). The length of the CDR3 is 13 residues. V lost 6 bases and J lost 1, with 10 bases in between. CDR1 is SQVTM and CDR2 is ANQGSEA in the germline V gene. CDR3 in amino acids: CSVQTGSNQPQHF. The CDR3 DNA follows: TGCAGCGTCCAAACAGGGAGCAATCAGCCCCAGCATTTT. The whole variable domain, filled in from reference TRBV29-1 and TRBJ1-5, reads SAVISQKPSRDICQRGTSLTIQCQVDSQVTMMFWYRQQPGQSLTLIATANQGSEATYESGFVIDKFPISRPNLTFSTLTVSNMSPEDSSIYLCSVQTGSNQPQHFGDGTRLSIL.

The chain carries TRBV2 and TRBJ2-2; 12 bases map to TRBD2. CDR3 size: 15 residues. V lost 6 bases to trimming and J lost 4 bases; unmatched junction nucleotides: 3. Germline V lookup: CDR1 SNHLY, CDR2 FYNNEI. The CDR3 DNA reads TGTGCCAGCAGAGAGACTAGCGGGAGCACCGGGGAGCTGTTTTTT. Its protein product is CASRETSGSTGELFF.

The rearrangement joins TRBV4-3 to TRBJ2-7; D is ambiguous. Per germline, CDR1 LGHNA and CDR2 YSLEER. This CDR3 has 15 amino acids. Trimming took off 0 bases at V and 2 bases at J, with 11 bases between the two ends. The CDR3 loop is CASSQEGMDPYEQYF. In nucleotides, the CDR3 is TGCGCCAGCAGCCAAGAAGGGATGGACCCCTACGAGCAGTACTTC.

This clonotype was seen ten or more times. The V gene is TRBV6-2 or TRBV6-3, the J gene TRBJ2-5; weak D call: TRBD2 (5 bases). CDR1 is MNHEY and CDR2 is SVGEGT in the germline V gene. This CDR3 contains 14 residues. The V gene lost 0 bases and the J gene lost 5 bases, with 10 bases spanning the gap. The CDR3 loop is CASSYSASWETQYF. CDR3 nucleotides: TGTGCCAGCAGTTACTCAGCTAGCTGGGAGACCCAGTACTTC.

About this clonotype itself: A much larger clonotype is one base distant, so this may be a read error. This rearrangement joins TRBV7-2 to TRBJ2-4; 7 bases are shared with TRBD2. CDR3 length: 17 amino acids. Germline V gives CDR1 SGHTA, CDR2 FQGNSA. In nucleotides, the CDR3 is TGTGCCAGCAGCCAACTCCCGGGAGGAAGGGTCAAAAACACTCAGTACTTC. This translates into CASSQLPGGRVKNTQYF. Based on the CDR3 plus reference TRBV7-2 and TRBJ2-4, the full variable domain is GAGVSQSPSNKVTEKGKDVELRCDPISGHTALYWYRQSLGQGLEFLIYFQGNSAPDKSGLPSDRFSAERTGGSVSTLTIQRTQQEDSAVYLCASSQLPGGRVKNTQYFGAGTRLSVL.

This clonotype has a handful of counts. The chain employs TRBV20-1 and TRBJ2-7, with 7 positions matching TRBD2. Germline V lookup: CDR1 DFQATT, CDR2 SNEGSKA (reference sequence). The CDR3 covers 15 residues. Trimming removed 6 bases from V and 4 bases from J; junction bases left unmatched: 15. CDR3 loop: CSAKEASGIGYEQYF. As DNA, the CDR3 is TGCAGTGCAAAGGAAGCAAGCGGGATCGGGTACGAGCAGTACTTC.

The chain employs TRBV6-5 and TRBJ1-2; D unclear. The V gene lost 5 bases and the J gene lost 1 base, with 8 bases spanning the gap. Germline V lookup: CDR1 MNHEY, CDR2 SVGAGI. CDR3 length: 13 residues. CDR3 coding DNA: TGTGCCAGCAGTCACCTGGGTAACTATGGCTACACCTTC. It translates to CASSHLGNYGYTF.

This clonotype was found many times. V is TRBV7-9 and J is TRBJ2-5; D is possibly TRBD1 (5 bases). V lost 1 base to trimming and J lost 5 bases, with 14 bases between them. The CDR3 spans 15 residues. Germline values: CDR1 SEHNR, CDR2 FQNEAQ (reference sequence). The CDR3 loop is CASSLGVGPGETQYF. In nucleotides, the CDR3 is TGTGCCAGCAGCTTAGGAGTGGGGCCGGGTGAGACCCAGTACTTC.

This clonotype was found many times. V gene TRBV2 combines with J gene TRBJ1-4; no firm D call. Trimming shortened V by 7 bases and J by 7 bases, and 16 bases separated the two germline ends. This CDR3 is built from 14 residues. Per the germline V gene, CDR1 is SNHLY and CDR2 is FYNNEI. For the CDR3, the DNA is TGTGCCAGCACTCCTTGGAAAGGAACTGAAAAACTGTTTTTT. Protein sequence: CASTPWKGTEKLFF.

This clonotype was recorded at least ten times. The J gene is TRBJ2-7, the V gene TRBV18, with 7 nucleotides matching TRBD1. The ends lost 4 bases at V and 2 bases at J; junction bases unmatched: 11. The CDR3 is 16 amino acids. CDR1 is KGHSH, CDR2 LQKENI, per germline. The CDR3 coding sequence is TGTGCCAGCTCACTCTACCCCTCGGACAGGCCCTACGAGCAGTACTTC. Translated: CASSLYPSDRPYEQYF.

As to this clonotype: This may arise from a read error, as a much more abundant clone is one base away. V gene TRBV4-3 combines with J gene TRBJ1-4; D is undetermined. V lost 4 bases and J lost 0, with 12 bases in between. The CDR3 length is 16 residues. The germline CDR1 and CDR2 sequences are LGHNA and YSLEER. CDR3: CASSPDLAATNEKLFF. CDR3 nucleotide sequence: TGCGCCAGCAGCCCTGACTTGGCTGCAACTAATGAAAAACTGTTTTTT.